Listed below are T cell receptor beta chains from one sample, sequenced in a study of blood T cell repertoires in COVID-19. The repertoire was sequenced with immunoSEQ multiplex PCR; TCRdb's copy has only in-frame clones and lacks some. The sample has a few hundred thousand clones; around nine tenths are singletons. Sequenced: PBMCs or T cells enriched from blood (not recorded which). All receptors come from a woman between 55 and 75 years old who had recovered from COVID-19. Each CDR3 is given without its conserved first and last residue. Each record gives: J gene, CDR3 length, V gene, CDR3 protein.

TRBJ2-3	12	TRBV2	ASLEARAADTQY
TRBJ2-1	12	TRBV2	ARRKGGGFDEQF
TRBJ2-5	11	TRBV6-5	ASSYVPEETQY
TRBJ2-7	9	TRBV10-2	ASSGPLEQY
TRBJ2-1	12	TRBV6-5	ASSRRGSYNEQF
TRBJ1-6	12	TRBV2	ASNRPLIDSPLH
TRBJ1-5	15	TRBV19	ASSALIQGAESWPQH
TRBJ2-1	15	TRBV3-1/TRBV3-2	ASSQGKGLAGSHEQF
TRBJ1-5	14	TRBV4-2	ASSQDNNRGDQPQH
TRBJ1-5	11	TRBV6-5	ASRQVGGQPQH
TRBJ1-3	9	TRBV29-1	GQGKGNTIY
TRBJ2-1	14	TRBV4-1	ASSHATSGGANEQF
TRBJ1-2	10	TRBV29-1	SLADSIYGYT
TRBJ1-2	11	TRBV7-9	ASSLGTDYGYT
TRBJ2-7	12	TRBV4-1	ASSHRTGPSEQY
TRBJ1-5	14	TRBV5-6	ASSSRMGQTNQPQH
TRBJ1-5	14	TRBV7-6	ASSLEGGGSNQPQH
TRBJ1-2	12	TRBV6-2/TRBV6-3	ASSSLSGAYGYT
TRBJ1-2	13	TRBV28	ASSPPRTEIYGYT
TRBJ2-3	10	TRBV5-4	ASSLIGDTQY
TRBJ1-1	15	TRBV4-1	ASSFSDRGLRGTEAF
TRBJ2-5	12	TRBV30	AWSLRGLKETQY
TRBJ1-5	13	TRBV27	ASSVGQGGNQPQH
TRBJ2-4	12	TRBV28	ASSSFRGFNIQY
TRBJ1-4	14	TRBV28	ASSFSGATTNEKLF
TRBJ1-1	10	TRBV6-5	ASRSEVREAF
TRBJ2-5	12	TRBV6-5	ASSNRGRRETQY
TRBJ2-7	12	TRBV27	ASSRQVGSYEQY
TRBJ2-3	11	TRBV15	ATSDRSTDTQY
TRBJ2-2	13	TRBV7-9	ASSLGTGLSGELF
TRBJ2-1	13	TRBV29-1	SVDSMVSSYNEQF
TRBJ1-4	9	TRBV5-4	AIQQGEKLF
TRBJ2-7	13	TRBV6-5	ASSRIAGQANEQY
TRBJ2-3	13	TRBV2	ASSEPSGGTDTQY
TRBJ1-2	12	TRBV5-1	ASSQGQGNYGYT
TRBJ2-1	12	TRBV24-1	ATSGERGGHEQF
TRBJ1-2	10	TRBV3-1/TRBV3-2	ASSYDTYGYT
TRBJ1-1	9	TRBV20-1	SARTAILAF
TRBJ1-1	15	TRBV2	ASSSKPYDRGGTEAF
TRBJ2-2	13	TRBV9	ASSVSGQNTGELF
TRBJ2-1	14	TRBV11-2	ASSPSRLAGGGEQF
TRBJ1-4	11	TRBV2	ASGGWAAGELF
TRBJ2-2	12	TRBV10-3	AIRAGQGTGELF
TRBJ2-3	13	TRBV5-1	ASSLGLVDADTQY
TRBJ1-6	12	TRBV2	ASSGRSGNSPLH
TRBJ1-1	13	TRBV5-1	ASSLRSSMNTEAF
TRBJ1-4	12	TRBV5-1	ASRKGQGNEKLF
TRBJ2-1	16	TRBV7-2	ASSLVSGQSLPSNEQF
TRBJ2-1	12	TRBV5-4	ASTSGGGAYEQF